There are a few counts of the clone carrying this T cell receptor (beta chain). Its specificity is unknown. CDR3 length equals 14 residues. Looked up from germline, CDR1 is MNHNY and CDR2 is SVGAGI (reference sequence). Trimming took 6 bases from V and 3 from J; bases not matched to a gene: 7. This sample was taken from a study of cytomegalovirus exposure and HLA in healthy donors. Study-wide results and caveats: A later analysis reportedly identified an Asian-associated ancestry cluster as carrying fewer N-insertions than the approximately 670-donor mean.

The PCR was carried out with 60 Vbeta primers and 13 Jbeta primers. This table comes from immunoSEQ multiplex PCR, and its TCRdb copy is limited to in-frame clones, with some not included. The table includes 85,000 to 130,000 clones, roughly four fifths detected once. The material sequenced was PBMCs. This sequence originates from a woman in her forties or fifties in good health and CMV-seropositive. The chain joins TRBV6-6 to TRBJ1-2; 7 bases agree with TRBD1. CDR3 residues: CASRAGGDYYGYTF. The CDR3 nucleotides are TGTGCCAGCAGAGCAGGGGGAGATTACTATGGCTACACCTTC.